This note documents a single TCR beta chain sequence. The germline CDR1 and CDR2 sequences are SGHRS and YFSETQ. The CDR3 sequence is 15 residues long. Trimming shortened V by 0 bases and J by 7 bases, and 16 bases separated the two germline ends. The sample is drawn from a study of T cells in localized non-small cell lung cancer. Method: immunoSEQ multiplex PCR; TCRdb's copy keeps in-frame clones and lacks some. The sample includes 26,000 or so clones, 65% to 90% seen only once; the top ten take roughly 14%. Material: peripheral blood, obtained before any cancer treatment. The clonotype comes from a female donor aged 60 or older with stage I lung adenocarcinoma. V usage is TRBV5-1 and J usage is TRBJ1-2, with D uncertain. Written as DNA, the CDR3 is TGCGCCAGCAGCTTGGCCTTAGGCCTAAGGTCTGGCTACACCTTC. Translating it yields CASSLALGLRSGYTF.